This entry lists 21 T cell receptor beta chains sequenced from one sample in a study of T-cell reconstitution after alpha-beta-depleted transplantation in children. Molecular barcoding with unique molecular identifiers was used for the TCRbeta library. MiXCR, applied by TCRdb to the PCR reads, yields one record per CDR3 protein. The sample shows about 350,000 distinct CDR3 sequences, 10% to 15% of them seen only once. The sample in question was PBMCs, obtained from the stem cell graft. Every receptor here comes from a human donor who donated a stem cell graft to a child with Fanconi anemia.

This clonotype was detected only a few times. This sequence joins TRBV20-1 and TRBJ2-1; D possibly corresponds to TRBD2 (7 bases). Per the germline V gene, CDR1 is DFQATT and CDR2 is SNEGSKA (reference sequence). Trimming removed 6 bases from V and 0 bases from J, with 12 bases in between. The CDR3 is 14 residues long. In nucleotides, the CDR3 is TGCAGTGCCGGGGGGCGTAGCTCCTACAATGAGCAGTTCTTC. It encodes CSAGGRSSYNEQFF.

The V call is TRBV20-1, the J call TRBJ2-1; TRBD2 agrees at 11 bases. V gave up 1 base and J gave up 0 bases; unmatched junction bases: 8. CDR1 is DFQATT and CDR2 is SNEGSKA in the germline V gene (reference sequence). The CDR3 is 18 amino acids. The DNA of the CDR3 is TGCAGTGCTAGAGCGGCTAGCGGGGGGCGGGGCTCCTACAATGAGCAGTTCTTC. Protein sequence: CSARAASGGRGSYNEQFF.

This clonotype was counted a few times. The chain carries TRBV14 and TRBJ1-6; D is undetermined. The CDR3 length is 11 residues. The germline V gene encodes CDR1 SGHDN and CDR2 FVKESK. The ends were cut back, 3 bases at V and 7 bases at J, with 1 base in the middle. The CDR3 region is CASSQNSPLHF. CDR3 bases: TGTGCCAGCAGCCAGAATTCACCCCTCCACTTT.

The table lists this clonotype with a few counts. The J gene is TRBJ1-2, the V gene TRBV20-1, with 7 bases that match TRBD1. The CDR3 covers 16 residues. Germline V gene data show CDR1 as DFQATT and CDR2 as SNEGSKA (reference sequence). With 0 bases clipped from V and 4 bases from J, the junction kept 11 bases outside the gene matches. CDR3 in DNA: TGCAGTGCTAGAGATCGGAAGGGGGCGCTTGGCTATGGCTACACCTTC. Translated, it gives CSARDRKGALGYGYTF.

This clonotype was seen a handful of times. The chain uses TRBV7-9 and TRBJ1-1; D gene uncertain. Germline V gives CDR1 SEHNR, CDR2 FQNEAQ (reference sequence). The CDR3 has 13 amino acids. Between the trimmed V and J ends, which lost 6 bases and 6 bases, there was a span of 14 bases. Written as DNA, the CDR3 is TGTGCCAGCAGTACAAACACCTTGTCTGAAGCTTTCTTT. It is translated as CASSTNTLSEAFF.

This clonotype was seen repeatedly, ten times or more. This chain joins TRBV4-2 and TRBJ1-1; unclear D gene. The length of the CDR3 is 14 residues. V lost 1 base to trimming and J lost 0 bases, with 6 bases between them. Germline lookup yields CDR1 LGHNA and CDR2 YNFKEQ. The CDR3 region is CASSQGRLNTEAFF. The CDR3 coding sequence is TGTGCCAGCAGCCAAGGCAGGTTGAACACTGAAGCTTTCTTT.

The V and J genes are TRBV3-1 and TRBJ2-3, with 7 bases lining up with TRBD1. CDR1 is LGHDT and CDR2 is YNNKEL in the germline V gene (reference sequence). This CDR3 comprises 17 residues. The J segment lost 0 bases and the V segment lost 4 bases, leaving 10 bases of the junction unmatched. The CDR3 reads CASSPLRTGVSTDTQYF. CDR3 bases: TGTGCCAGCAGCCCGTTGAGAACAGGGGTAAGCACAGATACGCAGTATTTT.

This rearrangement joins TRBV7-2 to TRBJ2-1; 8 nucleotides match TRBD1. The V gene end was trimmed by 0 bases and the J gene end by 6 bases; junction bases not matched to a gene: 10. Germline lookup yields CDR1 SGHTA and CDR2 FQGNSA. The CDR3 is 17 residues long. The CDR3, as DNA: TGTGCCAGCAGCTTAGCCTATCAGGGGGCAAATAGCAATGAGCAGTTCTTC. Protein: CASSLAYQGANSNEQFF.

CDR3 sequence: CASSLGLLQETQYF. In DNA form, the CDR3 reads TGTGCCAGCAGTTTGGGACTACTCCAAGAGACCCAGTACTTC. The chain uses TRBV6-5 and TRBJ2-5, with 7 positions matching TRBD2. The CDR3 contains 14 residues. The V segment lost 4 bases and the J segment 1 base; nucleotides outside the gene matches: 3. Looked up from germline, CDR1 is MNHEY and CDR2 is SVGAGI.

This clonotype showed up just a few times. The chain uses TRBV20-1 and TRBJ2-2; D gene unclear. This CDR3 region has 15 residues. Germline V lookup: CDR1 DFQATT, CDR2 SNEGSKA (reference sequence). V was pared by 1 base and J by 0 bases, with 9 bases between. The CDR3 coding sequence is TGCAGTGCTAGAGGGGCCACCACGAACACCGGGGAGCTGTTTTTT. Translating it yields CSARGATTNTGELFF.

A few counts support this clonotype. The V gene is TRBV9, the J gene TRBJ1-1; weak D call: TRBD1 (5 bases). V shed 0 bases and J shed 1 base, with 19 bases lying between them. CDR1 is SGDLS and CDR2 is YYNGEE in the germline V gene. This CDR3 spans 18 amino acids. CDR3 region: CASSVAISGVRANTEAFF. CDR3 bases: TGTGCCAGCAGCGTAGCTATATCGGGGGTTAGGGCGAACACTGAAGCTTTCTTT.

The rearrangement joins TRBV9 to TRBJ1-1; D gene ambiguous. In germline, CDR1 is SGDLS, CDR2 YYNGEE. V lost 1 base, J lost 3 bases, and 13 bases lay in between. The CDR3 totals 15 residues. The CDR3 loop reads CASSVRQILDTEAFF. DNA for the CDR3: TGTGCCAGCAGCGTACGACAAATCCTGGACACTGAAGCTTTCTTT.

The chain links TRBV20-1 to TRBJ2-3, with D unclear. The V end lost 6 bases, the J end lost 5 bases, and 12 bases lay between the germline ends. Germline CDR1 is DFQATT and CDR2 is SNEGSKA (reference sequence). This CDR3 has 12 residues. Written as DNA, the CDR3 is TGCAGTGCCCCCTCCTATAGAGATACGCAGTATTTT. Amino acid sequence: CSAPSYRDTQYF.

The rearrangement joins TRBV6-1 to TRBJ2-1; tentative D call: TRBD1 (6 bases). V dropped 2 bases and J dropped 6 bases, with 8 bases sitting between them. This CDR3 spans 13 amino acids. The germline gives CDR1 MNHNS, CDR2 SASEGT. For the CDR3, the DNA is TGTGCCAGCAGTGAATCACAGGGCAATGAGCAGTTCTTC. Amino acid sequence: CASSESQGNEQFF.

The J gene is TRBJ2-1, the V gene TRBV11-2, with TRBD2 as a possible D gene (6 bases). CDR3 length equals 14 residues. CDR1 SGHAT and CDR2 FQNNGV come from the germline V gene. Trimming took off 4 bases at V and 6 bases at J, with 13 bases between the two ends. The CDR3 loop is CASSWGGDGNEQFF. In DNA, the CDR3 is TGTGCCAGCAGCTGGGGCGGGGATGGCAATGAGCAGTTCTTC.

This clonotype was observed a handful of times. The chain is built from TRBV30 and TRBJ2-3; D may be TRBD2 (5 bases). Trimming removed 5 bases at V and 4 bases at J, with 16 bases between. CDR3 length: 14 residues. Germline assignment: CDR1 GTSNPN and CDR2 SVGIG (reference sequence). The CDR3 DNA follows: TGTGCCTGGGGCCGAGGGCGGTGGGCAGATACGCAGTATTTT. Translated: CAWGRGRWADTQYF.

The rearrangement joins TRBV7-8 to TRBJ2-3; either TRBD1 or TRBD2 may fit D (5 bases each). The CDR3 covers 15 residues. Germline CDR1 is SGHVS and CDR2 is FQNEAQ. Trimming left V 1 base short and J 6 bases short, with 14 bases between. CDR3 in amino acids: CASSLGGTSADTQYF. The DNA for the CDR3 is TGTGCCAGCAGCTTAGGTGGGACCTCCGCGGATACGCAGTATTTT. The full variable domain, in which reference TRBV7-8 and TRBJ2-3 provide the parts outside the CDR3, is GAGVSQSPRYKVAKRGQDVALRCDPISGHVSLFWYQQALGQGPEFLTYFQNEAQLDKSGLPSDRFFAERPEGSVSTLKIQRTQQEDSAVYLCASSLGGTSADTQYFGPGTRLTVL.

This clonotype was detected ten times or more. J is TRBJ1-5 and V is TRBV30, with D hard to call. Between the trimmed V and J ends, which lost 2 bases and 1 base, there was a span of 6 bases. Germline CDR1 is GTSNPN and CDR2 is SVGIG (reference sequence). The CDR3 totals 13 residues. CDR3 loop: CAWSKGSNQPQHF. Here the CDR3 DNA reads TGTGCCTGGAGTAAGGGCAGCAATCAGCCCCAGCATTTT.

The V call is TRBV6-1, the J call TRBJ1-2; D call uncertain. Trimming left V 7 bases short and J 0 bases short, with 9 bases between. The CDR3 runs 13 residues. Germline V gives CDR1 MNHNS, CDR2 SASEGT. For the CDR3, the DNA is TGTGCCAGCACTCCGGTAGCTAACTATGGCTACACCTTC. Its translation: CASTPVANYGYTF.

This clonotype was seen more than once but under ten times. This rearrangement joins TRBV7-9 to TRBJ2-1, with D possibly TRBD1 on 6 matching bases. The germline CDR1 and CDR2 sequences are SEHNR and FQNEAQ (reference sequence). The V end lost 5 bases, the J end lost 8 bases, and 19 bases lay between the germline ends. The CDR3 contains 15 residues. CDR3 nucleotide sequence: TGTGCCAGCAGCGTCGGCACAGGGTTTTACGATGAGCAGTTCTTC. This gives the protein CASSVGTGFYDEQFF.

This clonotype was recorded a few times. The chain employs TRBV20-1 and TRBJ1-1, with 9 bases fitting TRBD1. In germline, CDR1 is DFQATT, CDR2 SNEGSKA (reference sequence). The CDR3 sequence is 15 residues long. J gave up 4 bases and V 7 bases, and 13 bases lay outside the gene matches. The CDR3 coding sequence is TGCAGTGTTTATCGACAGGGGGATATGGGCACTGAAGCTTTCTTT. Amino acid sequence: CSVYRQGDMGTEAFF.